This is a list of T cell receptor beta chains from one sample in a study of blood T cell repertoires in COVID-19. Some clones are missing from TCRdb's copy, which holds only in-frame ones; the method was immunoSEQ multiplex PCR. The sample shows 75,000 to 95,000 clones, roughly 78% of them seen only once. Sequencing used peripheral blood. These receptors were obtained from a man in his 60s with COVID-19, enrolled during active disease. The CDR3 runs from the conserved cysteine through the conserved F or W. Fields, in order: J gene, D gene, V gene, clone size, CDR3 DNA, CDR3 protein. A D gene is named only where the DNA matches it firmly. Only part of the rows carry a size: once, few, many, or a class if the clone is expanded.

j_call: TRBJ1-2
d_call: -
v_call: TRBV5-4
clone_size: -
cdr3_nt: TGTGCCAGCAGCTTGTCCAGGGGCTATGGCTACACCTTC
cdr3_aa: CASSLSRGYGYTF

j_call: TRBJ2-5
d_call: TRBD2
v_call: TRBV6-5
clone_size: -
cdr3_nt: TGTGCCAGCAGTCCCGGGGGGGTGGAGACCCAGTACTTC
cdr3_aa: CASSPGGVETQYF

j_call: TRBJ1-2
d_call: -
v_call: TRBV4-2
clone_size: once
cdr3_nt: TGTGCCAGCAGCCAAGGAGGTTTGGTCCAGGGTGAACATGGCTACACCTTC
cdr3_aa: CASSQGGLVQGEHGYTF

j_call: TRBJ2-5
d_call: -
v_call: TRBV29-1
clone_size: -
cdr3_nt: TGCAGCGTTCCCAAGACGGGTATCCCGGAGACCCAGTACTTC
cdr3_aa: CSVPKTGIPETQYF

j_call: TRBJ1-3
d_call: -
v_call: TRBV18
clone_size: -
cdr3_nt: TGTGCCAGCTCACCACCCGGAACAGGGGGAAACACCATATATTTT
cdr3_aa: CASSPPGTGGNTIYF

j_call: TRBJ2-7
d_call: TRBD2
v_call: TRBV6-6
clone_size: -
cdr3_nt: TGTGCCAGCAGTTACAGCCCACTAGCGGGGGGGTTGGAGCAGTACTTC
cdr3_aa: CASSYSPLAGGLEQYF

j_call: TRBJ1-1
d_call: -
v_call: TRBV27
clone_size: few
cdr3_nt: TGTGCCAGCAGTTGGAACCGGGAGAGGAAAGCTTTCTTT
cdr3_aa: CASSWNRERKAFF

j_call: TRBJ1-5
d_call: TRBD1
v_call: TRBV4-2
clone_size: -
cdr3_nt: TGTGCCAGCAGCCCCCTAGCAGGACAGGGGGGCAATCAGCCCCAGCATTTT
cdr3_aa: CASSPLAGQGGNQPQHF

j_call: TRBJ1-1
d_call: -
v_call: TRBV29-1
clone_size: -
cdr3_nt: TGCAGCGCGAAACTGGGGGGCACTGAAGCTTTCTTT
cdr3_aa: CSAKLGGTEAFF

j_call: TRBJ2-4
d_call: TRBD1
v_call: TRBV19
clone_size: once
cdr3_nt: TGTGCCAGTAGTAGGGGGGACAGGAGCAAAAACATTCAGTACTTC
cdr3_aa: CASSRGDRSKNIQYF

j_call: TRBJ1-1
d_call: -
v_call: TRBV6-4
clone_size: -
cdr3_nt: TGTGCCAGGGGAGAAACCCCCAAAATGAACACTGAAGCTTTCTTT
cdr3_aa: CARGETPKMNTEAFF

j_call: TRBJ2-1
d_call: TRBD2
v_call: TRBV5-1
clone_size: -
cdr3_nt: TGCGCCAGCAGGTCTGATGGGACTAGAAGCGGTGAGCAGTTCTTC
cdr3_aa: CASRSDGTRSGEQFF

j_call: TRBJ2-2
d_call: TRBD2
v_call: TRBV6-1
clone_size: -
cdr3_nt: TGTGCCAGCAGTGGTCGAGCGGGAGCGGTATCAACCGGGGAGCTGTTTTTT
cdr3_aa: CASSGRAGAVSTGELFF

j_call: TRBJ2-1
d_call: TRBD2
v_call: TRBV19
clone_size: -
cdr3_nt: TGTGCCAGTAGTATAGCAGGACTAGCGGGACCCTACAATGAGCAGTTCTTC
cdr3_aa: CASSIAGLAGPYNEQFF

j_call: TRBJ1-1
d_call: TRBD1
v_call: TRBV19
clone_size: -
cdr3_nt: TGTGCCAGTAGAACCGACAGGGGAAACACTGAAGCTTTCTTT
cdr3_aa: CASRTDRGNTEAFF

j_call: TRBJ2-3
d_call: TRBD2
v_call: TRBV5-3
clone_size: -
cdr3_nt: TGTGCCAGAAGCCAACAGCGGGGTAGCACAGATACGCAGTATTTT
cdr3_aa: CARSQQRGSTDTQYF

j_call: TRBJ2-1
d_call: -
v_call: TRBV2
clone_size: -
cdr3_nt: TGTGCCAGCAGGTCCGGGGGGCTGAGCAATGAGCAGTTCTTC
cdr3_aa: CASRSGGLSNEQFF

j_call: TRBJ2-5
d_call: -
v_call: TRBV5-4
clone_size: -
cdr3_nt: TGTGCCAGCAGCGCGGCCGCAGGGGAGACCCAGTACTTC
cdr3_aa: CASSAAAGETQYF

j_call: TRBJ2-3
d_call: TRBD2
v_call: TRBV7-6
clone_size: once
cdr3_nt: TGTGCCAGCAGCAGCGGGGCAGCCGTCTCAGATACGCAGTATTTT
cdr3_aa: CASSSGAAVSDTQYF

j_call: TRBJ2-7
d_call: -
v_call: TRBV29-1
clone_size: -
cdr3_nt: TGCAGCGTTATCAGGGGGGCCAGCTACGAGCAGTACTTC
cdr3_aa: CSVIRGASYEQYF

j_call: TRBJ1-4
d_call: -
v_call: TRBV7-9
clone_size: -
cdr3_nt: TGTGCCAGCAGCCCCTCGAACGCGGAACTGTTTTTT
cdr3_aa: CASSPSNAELFF

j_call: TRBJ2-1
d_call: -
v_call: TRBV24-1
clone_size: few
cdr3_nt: TGTGCCACCAGTGAGTCGAAGGGGTCGGTGGGTAATGAGCAGTTCTTC
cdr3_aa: CATSESKGSVGNEQFF

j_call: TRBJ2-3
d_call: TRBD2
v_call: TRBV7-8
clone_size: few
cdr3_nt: TGTGCCAGCAGCTTAGCGTTTAGCGGGGACACAGATACGCAGTATTTT
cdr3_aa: CASSLAFSGDTDTQYF

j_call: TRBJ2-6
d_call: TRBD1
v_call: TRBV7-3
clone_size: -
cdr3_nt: TGTGCCAGCAGCAAAGACAGGGCTGGGGCCAACGTCCTGACTTTC
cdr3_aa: CASSKDRAGANVLTF

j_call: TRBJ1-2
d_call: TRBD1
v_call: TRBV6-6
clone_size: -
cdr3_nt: TGTGCCAGCAGTGATCCACAGGGGGGAAACTATGGCTACACCTTC
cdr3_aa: CASSDPQGGNYGYTF

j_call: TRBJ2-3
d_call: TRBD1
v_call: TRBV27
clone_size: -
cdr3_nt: TGTGCCAGCAGTTTATCGGGACAGGGCATAGATACGCAGTATTTT
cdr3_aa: CASSLSGQGIDTQYF

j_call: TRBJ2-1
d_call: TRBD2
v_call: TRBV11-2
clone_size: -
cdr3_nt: TGTGCCAGCAGCTCCCGAGCGGGATCCTACAATGAGCAGTTCTTC
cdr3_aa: CASSSRAGSYNEQFF

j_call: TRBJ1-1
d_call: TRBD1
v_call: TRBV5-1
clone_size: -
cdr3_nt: TGCGCCAGCAGCTCCGGACAGGGTGGGACTGAAGCTTTCTTT
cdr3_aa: CASSSGQGGTEAFF

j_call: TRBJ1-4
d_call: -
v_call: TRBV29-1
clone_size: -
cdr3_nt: TGCAGCGCCCAGACGGGGGAGAATGAAAAACTGTTTTTT
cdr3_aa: CSAQTGENEKLFF

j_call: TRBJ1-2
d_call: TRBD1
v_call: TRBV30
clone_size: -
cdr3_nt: TGTGCCACTATTGCCCCGGGACGGCTCTTCAGGGGGGGCTACACCTTC
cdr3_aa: CATIAPGRLFRGGYTF

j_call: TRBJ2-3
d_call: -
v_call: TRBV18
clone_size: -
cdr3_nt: TGTGCCAGCTCACCACCGAGCAGGGGAAGAACAGATACGCAGTATTTT
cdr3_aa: CASSPPSRGRTDTQYF

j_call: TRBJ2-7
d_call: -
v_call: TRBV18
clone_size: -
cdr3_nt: TGTGCCAGCTCGGCCCGGGGATCCTACGAGCAGTACTTC
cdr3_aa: CASSARGSYEQYF

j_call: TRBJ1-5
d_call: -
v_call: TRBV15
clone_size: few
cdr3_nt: TGTGCCACCAGCAGAGATGGGGGGAGCAATCAGCCCCAGCATTTT
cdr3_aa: CATSRDGGSNQPQHF

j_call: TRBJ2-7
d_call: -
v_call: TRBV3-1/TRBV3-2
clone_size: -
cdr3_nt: TGTGCCAGCAGCCAAGATCAGGGCAGCCGGTCCTACGAGCAGTACTTC
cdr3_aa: CASSQDQGSRSYEQYF

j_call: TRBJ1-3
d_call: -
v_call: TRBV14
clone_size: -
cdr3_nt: TGTGCCAGCAGCCCCCTTTTGGGAAACACCATATATTTT
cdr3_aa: CASSPLLGNTIYF

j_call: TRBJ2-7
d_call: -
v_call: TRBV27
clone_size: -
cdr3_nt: TGTGCCAGCAGTTTAAGCTGGGAGGTCCTGGGGGAGCAGTACTTC
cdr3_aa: CASSLSWEVLGEQYF

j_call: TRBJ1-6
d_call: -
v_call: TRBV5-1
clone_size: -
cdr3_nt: TGCGCCAGCAGCCACCGTGAGGGCGCACCGGGATCACCCCTCCACTTT
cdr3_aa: CASSHREGAPGSPLHF

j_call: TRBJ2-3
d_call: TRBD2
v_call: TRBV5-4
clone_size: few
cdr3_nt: TGTGCCAGCAGCCCTGGAACTAGCGGGATGCAGTATTTT
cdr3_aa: CASSPGTSGMQYF